The 21 T cell receptor beta chains reported below all come from one sample, sequenced in a study of graft-versus-host responses after intestinal transplantation. Clones were read by immunoSEQ multiplex PCR, and TCRdb kept only the in-frame ones, dropping some. The table shows 29,000 or so clones, with more than 70% occurring only once. Graft specimens yielded both intraepithelial and lamina propria lymphocytes. The source was ileum tissue, collected 98 days after intestinal transplantation. Receptor source: a human patient who received an intestinal transplant, so some T cells may come from the graft donor.

V gene TRBV5-1 combines with J gene TRBJ2-5, with a possible D match to TRBD2 (6 bases). The DNA end is a closer match to TRBJ2-7, so the J assignment may be wrong. This CDR3 comprises 15 residues. Germline V gene data show CDR1 as SGHRS and CDR2 as YFSETQ. CDR3 nucleotide sequence: TGCGCCAGCAGCCCATCTCGCGGGAATACCTACGAGCAGTACTTC. This codes for CASSPSRGNTYEQYF.

This chain joins TRBV27 and TRBJ1-5; D not certain. V dropped 4 bases and J dropped 0 bases, with 10 bases sitting between them. CDR1 MNHEY and CDR2 SMNVEV come from the germline V gene (reference sequence). The length of the CDR3 is 15 residues. The CDR3 reads CASSSEFYSNQPQHF. CDR3 nucleotides: TGTGCCAGCAGTTCAGAGTTTTATAGCAATCAGCCCCAGCATTTT.

The V call is TRBV15, the J call TRBJ2-1, with 8 bases lining up with TRBD2. This CDR3 spans 15 amino acids. The V and J ends lost 0 bases and 8 bases, in that order; junction bases with no gene match: 6. The V gene's germline CDR1 is LNHNV and CDR2 YYDKDF (reference sequence). CDR3 protein: CATSRETSEYDEQFF. In DNA, the CDR3 is TGTGCCACCAGCAGAGAGACTAGCGAGTACGATGAGCAGTTCTTC.

This clone came up a few times. The chain carries TRBV5-6 and TRBJ1-1, with unresolved D. V was shortened by 0 bases and J by 2 bases, with 8 bases between the two germline ends. The CDR3 totals 14 residues. Germline-derived CDR1 and CDR2 are SGHDT and YYEEEE. Here the CDR3 DNA reads TGTGCCAGCAGCTTGGGACTGAGAAACACTGAAGCTTTCTTT. Protein sequence: CASSLGLRNTEAFF.

The chain recombines TRBV11-1 with TRBJ2-3; D is unresolved. CDR3 length equals 15 residues. Germline V gene sequence: CDR1 SGHAT, CDR2 FQDESV (reference sequence). The V end was cut by 5 bases, the J end by 4 bases, with 16 bases between. CDR3 nucleotide sequence: TGTGCCAGCAGCCTCGGCCCGGGCCACGCAGATACGCAGTATTTT. It encodes CASSLGPGHADTQYF.

This chain uses TRBV2 with TRBJ2-1, with D maybe TRBD2 (6 bases). Trimming took off 6 bases at V and 8 bases at J, with 17 bases between the two ends. This CDR3 contains 14 residues. Germline V gene data show CDR1 as SNHLY and CDR2 as FYNNEI. CDR3 sequence: CASSRAGPYDEQFF. The CDR3 DNA follows: TGTGCCAGCAGCCGTGCGGGACCGTACGATGAGCAGTTCTTC.

The J gene is TRBJ2-7, the V gene TRBV11-2, with D perhaps TRBD1 or TRBD2 (5 bases each). The germline CDR1 and CDR2 sequences are SGHAT and FQNNGV. The CDR3 loop spans 13 amino acids. Trimming cost V 6 bases and J 3 bases, with 12 bases left between them. The CDR3 DNA follows: TGTGCCAGCAGTCCGGGACGGTACTACGAGCAGTACTTC. Translation: CASSPGRYYEQYF.

This chain joins TRBV9 and TRBJ2-1; 9 bases map to TRBD1. This CDR3 is 15 amino acids long. In germline, CDR1 is SGDLS, CDR2 YYNGEE. V lost 2 bases to trimming and J lost 7 bases; unmatched junction nucleotides: 7. The CDR3: CASSVFTGGGNEQFF. The CDR3 nucleotides are TGTGCCAGCAGCGTTTTTACAGGGGGCGGGAATGAGCAGTTCTTC.

This clone showed up just once. V and J are TRBV27 and TRBJ1-4; D may be TRBD1 (5 bases). This CDR3 has 14 residues. V was cut by 3 bases and J by 8 bases, with 13 bases left in between. Germline CDR1 and CDR2: MNHEY and SMNVEV (reference sequence). CDR3 in amino acids: CASSFQWGSEKLFF. The CDR3 nucleotides are TGTGCCAGCAGTTTTCAATGGGGCAGCGAAAAACTGTTTTTT.

The V and J genes are TRBV11-3 and TRBJ2-7, with D maybe TRBD2 (6 bases). The germline V gene has CDR1 SGHNT and CDR2 YENEEA. The CDR3 is 14 residues long. Trimming removed 4 bases at V and 5 bases at J, with 15 bases between. The CDR3 DNA reads as TGTGCCAGCAGCTGCGGGTCGACTAGAGACGAGCAGTACTTC. Protein product: CASSCGSTRDEQYF.

The V and J genes are TRBV2 and TRBJ2-1, with 9 bases lining up with TRBD2. Germline V gene lookup returns CDR1 SNHLY and CDR2 FYNNEI. CDR3 length equals 15 residues. V was pared by 7 bases and J by 6 bases, with 10 bases of the junction left unmatched. CDR3: CASNPAGGPRNEQFF. CDR3 nucleotides: TGTGCCAGCAATCCAGCGGGGGGCCCTCGCAATGAGCAGTTCTTC.

This rearrangement joins TRBV30 to TRBJ2-1, with 8 bases that match TRBD1. The J segment lost 9 bases and the V segment lost 3 bases, leaving 10 bases of the junction unmatched. Germline CDR1 is GTSNPN and CDR2 is SVGIG (reference sequence). The CDR3 has 14 amino acids. In DNA, the CDR3 is TGTGCCTGGAGCGGAGGGGCTGGACAGGGTGAGCAGTTCTTC. Encoded protein: CAWSGGAGQGEQFF.

The V gene is TRBV5-8, the J gene TRBJ2-1; no reliable D call. Per germline, CDR1 SGHTS and CDR2 YDEGEE. The CDR3 is 14 amino acids. Trimming left V 0 bases short and J 7 bases short, with 11 bases between. DNA for the CDR3: TGTGCCAGCAGCTTGGCGTTAGGTGTGAATGAGCAGTTCTTC. Translating gives CASSLALGVNEQFF.

The chain couples TRBV7-9 to TRBJ1-5; D ambiguous. Trimming shortened V by 4 bases and J by 0 bases, and 10 bases separated the two germline ends. The germline V gene encodes CDR1 SEHNR and CDR2 FQNEAQ (reference sequence). The CDR3 has 15 amino acids. This CDR3 reads CASSSSSYSNQPQHF. CDR3 DNA sequence: TGTGCCAGCAGCTCGAGCAGTTATAGCAATCAGCCCCAGCATTTT.

The genes are TRBV27 and TRBJ1-2; 8 bases align to TRBD1. J lost 3 bases, V lost 4 bases, and 1 base had no gene match. The CDR3 loop spans 13 amino acids. Germline CDR1 and CDR2: MNHEY and SMNVEV (reference sequence). This chain's CDR3 is CASSSTGDYGYTF. For the CDR3, the DNA is TGTGCCAGCAGTTCGACAGGGGACTATGGCTACACCTTC.

The gene calls are TRBV13 and TRBJ2-7; D is perhaps TRBD2 (6 bases). Germline-derived CDR1 and CDR2 are PRHDT and FYEKMQ (reference sequence). Deletions cut 2 bases from V and 2 bases from J, with 13 bases between. The CDR3 extends over 15 amino acids. The CDR3 DNA sequence: TGTGCCAGCAGCTTATCGGCGGGGCCTACCTACGAGCAGTACTTC. Its translation is CASSLSAGPTYEQYF.

CDR3 in DNA: TGTGCCAGCAGCTGGGACAGGGCCCCCTACAATGAGCAGTTCTTC. It translates to CASSWDRAPYNEQFF. V gene TRBV5-4 combines with J gene TRBJ2-1; TRBD1 agrees at 9 bases. Germline assignment: CDR1 SGHNT and CDR2 YYREEE (reference sequence). The ends lost 3 bases at V and 2 bases at J; junction bases unmatched: 3. This CDR3 region has 15 residues.

V usage is TRBV11-3 and J usage is TRBJ1-2; the match to TRBD1 covers 7 bases. V shed 5 bases and J 8 bases; nucleotides not matched to a gene: 17. CDR1 and CDR2 (germline): SGHNT, YENEEA. The CDR3 is made up of 16 amino acids. CDR3 sequence (DNA): TGTGCCAGCAGCCACCGGGACAGCACCCTATGGAGGGGCTACACCTTC. This gives the protein CASSHRDSTLWRGYTF.

The chain carries TRBV6-1 and TRBJ1-2; tentative D call: TRBD1 (5 bases). The CDR3 covers 14 residues. CDR1 MNHNS and CDR2 SASEGT come from the germline V gene. Deletions cut 6 bases from V and 0 bases from J, with 11 bases between. The CDR3 reads CASRRGITNYGYTF. The CDR3 region has the DNA TGTGCCAGCAGGAGGGGAATCACTAACTATGGCTACACCTTC.

The gene calls are TRBV15 and TRBJ1-2; D perhaps matches TRBD1 (5 bases). Per germline, CDR1 LNHNV and CDR2 YYDKDF (reference sequence). The CDR3 has 16 residues. V dropped 3 bases and J dropped 3 bases, with 17 bases sitting between them. DNA for the CDR3: TGTGCCACCAGCAGGAACCTGGGGGAATCGGACTATGGCTACACCTTC. Amino acids: CATSRNLGESDYGYTF. The full variable domain, its missing parts supplied by reference TRBV15 and TRBJ1-2, is DAMVIQNPRYQVTQFGKPVTLSCSQTLNHNVMYWYQQKSSQAPKLLFHYYDKDFNNEADTPDNFQSRRPNTSFCFLDIRSPGLGDTAMYLCATSRNLGESDYGYTFGSGTRLTVV.

J is TRBJ2-7 and V is TRBV11-2, with a weak D call TRBD2 (7 bases). This CDR3 spans 13 amino acids. CDR1 and CDR2 from the germline V gene are SGHAT and FQNNGV. Trimming pared 5 bases from V and 7 bases from J, leaving 15 bases between. DNA of the CDR3: TGTGCCAGCAGCGTGGGAGGGGGGGTTGAGCAGTACTTC. Its protein is CASSVGGGVEQYF.